This T cell receptor beta chain derives from a study of control samples from healthy donors and cancer patients. There are 15 residues in the CDR3. V lost 3 bases to trimming and J lost 0 bases, with 9 bases between them. Per the germline V gene, CDR1 is KGHSH and CDR2 is LQKENI. Produced via immunoSEQ multiplex PCR; TCRdb's table is partial and in-frame only. The table lists fewer than 200,000 clones, over 85% of them singletons. The rearrangement uses TRBV18 and TRBJ1-5, with no clear D. Sequenced: blood. The source is a woman aged 60-75 years in good health. The chain's CDR3 is CASSPGDNSNQPQHF. In DNA, the CDR3 is TGTGCCAGCTCACCTGGCGATAATAGCAATCAGCCCCAGCATTTT.